This T cell receptor (beta chain) is from a study of Ad26.COV2.S vaccination and SARS-CoV-2 variants. This CDR3 is built from 14 residues. Per the germline V gene, CDR1 is LNHDA and CDR2 is SQIVND (reference sequence). J was trimmed by 5 bases and V by 7 bases; bases with no gene match: 7. Assay: immunoSEQ multiplex PCR; the TCRdb copy retains only in-frame clones and omits some. The profile covers hundreds of thousands of clones, with around 92% appearing a single time and more than 1.5% taken by the ten largest. Findings and caveats of the study: There was a possibility that the TCR breadth and depth analyses underestimated total T cell responses. Whether participants received vaccine or placebo, their non-spike TCR breadth was similar.

As regards this clone: The antigen is unknown.

Treatment of the sample: around 19 received Ad26.COV2.S at low or high dose, single or two shots; about 5 received placebo; per-sample allocation not given. Following the first vaccine or placebo injection, samples were taken on day 63. This sequence was found in a person between 18 and 59 years old who received the Ad26.COV2.S COVID-19 vaccine or a placebo. The sequencing here drew on peripheral blood, taken in a trial of Ad26.COV2.S vaccine versus placebo. The V and J genes are TRBV19 and TRBJ1-1; 10 positions agree with TRBD1. CDR3: CASMGGTGETEAFF. The DNA of the CDR3 is TGTGCCAGTATGGGCGGGACAGGGGAAACTGAAGCTTTCTTT.